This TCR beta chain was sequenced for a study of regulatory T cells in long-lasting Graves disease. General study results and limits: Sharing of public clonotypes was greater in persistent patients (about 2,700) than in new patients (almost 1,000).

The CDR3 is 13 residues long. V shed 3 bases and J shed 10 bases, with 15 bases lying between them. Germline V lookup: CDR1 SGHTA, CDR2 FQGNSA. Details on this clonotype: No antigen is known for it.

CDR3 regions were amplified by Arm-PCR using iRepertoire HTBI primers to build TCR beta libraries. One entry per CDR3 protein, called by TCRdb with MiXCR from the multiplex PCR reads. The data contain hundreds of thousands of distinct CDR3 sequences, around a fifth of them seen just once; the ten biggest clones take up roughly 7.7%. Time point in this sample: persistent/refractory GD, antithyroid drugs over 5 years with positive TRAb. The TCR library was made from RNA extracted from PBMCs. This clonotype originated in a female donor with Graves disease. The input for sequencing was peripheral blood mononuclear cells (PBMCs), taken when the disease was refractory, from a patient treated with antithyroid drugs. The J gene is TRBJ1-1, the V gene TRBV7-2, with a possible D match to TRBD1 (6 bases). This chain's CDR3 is CASSFLRGLGAFF. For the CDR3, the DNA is TGTGCCAGCAGCTTCCTCAGGGGCCTTGGAGCTTTCTTT.